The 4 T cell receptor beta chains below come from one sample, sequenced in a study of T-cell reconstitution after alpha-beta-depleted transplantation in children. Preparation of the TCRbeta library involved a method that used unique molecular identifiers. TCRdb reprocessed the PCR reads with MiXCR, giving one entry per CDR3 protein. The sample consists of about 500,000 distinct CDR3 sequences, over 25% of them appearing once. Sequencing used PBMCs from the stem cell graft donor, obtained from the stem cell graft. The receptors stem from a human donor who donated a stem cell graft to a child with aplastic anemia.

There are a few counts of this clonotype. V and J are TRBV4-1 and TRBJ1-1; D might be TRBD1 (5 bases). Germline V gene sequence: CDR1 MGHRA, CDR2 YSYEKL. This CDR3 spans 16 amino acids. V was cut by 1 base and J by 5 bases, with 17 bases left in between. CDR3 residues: CASSQVLTGRRTEAFF. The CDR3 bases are TGCGCCAGCAGCCAAGTTCTCACGGGGCGCCGTACTGAAGCTTTCTTT.

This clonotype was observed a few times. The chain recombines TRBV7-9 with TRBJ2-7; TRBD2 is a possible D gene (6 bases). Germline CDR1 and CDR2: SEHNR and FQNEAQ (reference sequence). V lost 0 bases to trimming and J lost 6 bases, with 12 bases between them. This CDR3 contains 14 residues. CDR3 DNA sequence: TGTGCCAGCAGCTTAGCACGGGACTCGGGCGAGCAGTACGTC. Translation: CASSLARDSGEQYV.

CDR3 in DNA: TGTGCCAGCAGCCTCCGCGACAGGGAGGATCAGCCCCAGCATTTT. As protein: CASSLRDREDQPQHF. This chain joins TRBV16 and TRBJ1-5; 7 bases agree with TRBD1. The CDR3 has 15 residues. Germline V CDR1 and CDR2: KGHSY, FQNENV. After removal of 4 bases from V and 5 bases from J, the junction contained 8 bases not matched to a gene.

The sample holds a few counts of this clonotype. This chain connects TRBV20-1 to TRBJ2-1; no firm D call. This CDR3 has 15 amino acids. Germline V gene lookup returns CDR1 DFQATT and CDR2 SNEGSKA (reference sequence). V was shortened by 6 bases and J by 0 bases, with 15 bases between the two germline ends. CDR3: CSAPSPWSSYNEQFF. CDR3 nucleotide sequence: TGCAGTGCCCCATCGCCTTGGAGCTCCTACAATGAGCAGTTCTTC.